Detailed here is one TCR beta chain. Its antigen remains unidentified. Profiled with immunoSEQ multiplex PCR; TCRdb holds only in-frame clones, not every one. The profile shows roughly 2 million clones, approximately 95% of them singletons. These data are taken from a study of shared clonotypes between healthy human individuals. General study points: Generation probability values for non-shared clonotypes were lower than those for clonotypes shared by all four donors.

Germline CDR1 is LNHDA and CDR2 is SQIVND (reference sequence). V gave up 4 bases and J gave up 5 bases; unmatched junction bases: 8. CDR3 size: 15 residues. The V and J genes are TRBV19 and TRBJ2-5; TRBD1 aligns across 9 bases. The source material was naive CD4+ T cells sorted from blood. Subset in this sample: CD45RA+ positively selected. The sequence was collected from a young man in good health. CDR3 region: CASSTIQGAGETQYF. In nucleotides, the CDR3 is TGTGCCAGTAGTACTATACAGGGGGCCGGGGAGACCCAGTACTTC.